This T cell receptor (beta chain) stems from a study of technical replicates of blood from a few donors. The repertoire was sequenced with immunoSEQ multiplex PCR; TCRdb's copy has only in-frame clones and lacks some. This repertoire shows around 100,000 clones, approximately 95% found once; its top ten account for about 0.3%. The TCR comes from a human donor in good health. The sample was T cells isolated from PBMCs.

The CDR3 is CASSSPLGASETQYF. The CDR3 DNA reads as TGTGCCAGCAGCTCTCCCCTGGGGGCAAGCGAGACCCAGTACTTC. The rearrangement uses TRBV11-2 and TRBJ2-5, with D tentatively TRBD1 (6 bases). This CDR3 spans 15 amino acids. Between the trimmed V and J ends, which lost 4 bases and 5 bases, there was a span of 17 bases. Germline assignment: CDR1 SGHAT and CDR2 FQNNGV.